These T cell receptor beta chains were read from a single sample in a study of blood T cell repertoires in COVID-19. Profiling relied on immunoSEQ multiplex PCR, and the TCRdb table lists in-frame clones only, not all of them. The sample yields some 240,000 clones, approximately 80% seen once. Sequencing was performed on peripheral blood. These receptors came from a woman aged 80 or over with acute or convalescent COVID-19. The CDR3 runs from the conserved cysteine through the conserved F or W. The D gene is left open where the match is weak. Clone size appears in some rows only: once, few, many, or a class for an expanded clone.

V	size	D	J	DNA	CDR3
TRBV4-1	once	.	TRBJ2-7	TGCGCCAGCAGACGGACCGGGACATGGGGCGAGCAGTACTTC	CASRRTGTWGEQYF
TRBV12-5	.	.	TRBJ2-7	TGTGCTAGTGGTTTGGTACGAGGGCTTGTCGGCGAGCAGTACTTC	CASGLVRGLVGEQYF
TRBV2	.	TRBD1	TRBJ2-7	TGTGCCAGCCGGGACAGGGGCGCCTACGAGCAGTACTTC	CASRDRGAYEQYF
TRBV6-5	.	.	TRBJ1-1	TGTGCCAGCAGTTTCCAGGCGATCAACACTGAAGCTTTCTTT	CASSFQAINTEAFF
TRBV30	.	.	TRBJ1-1	TGTGCCTGGAGTCCCCTACTGAACACTGAAGCTTTCTTT	CAWSPLLNTEAFF
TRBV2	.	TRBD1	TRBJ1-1	TGTGCCAGCAGCAAGGACAGGGGAAGCCCTGAAGCTTTCTTT	CASSKDRGSPEAFF
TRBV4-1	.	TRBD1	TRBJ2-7	TGCGCCAGCAGCCAAGATGGGTTGGGACCGGGACAGGGGGCTAAAGAGCAGTACTTC	CASSQDGLGPGQGAKEQYF
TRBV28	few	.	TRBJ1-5	TGTGCCAGCAGTCCACCCGGGGGTTTCAATCAGCCCCAGCATTTT	CASSPPGGFNQPQHF
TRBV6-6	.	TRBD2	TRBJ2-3	TGTGCCAGCAGACCCCTTAGCGGGGGCGTAGATACGCAGTATTTT	CASRPLSGGVDTQYF
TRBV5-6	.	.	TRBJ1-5	TGTGCCAGCAGCTTCGGACATTATAGCAATCAGCCCCAGCATTTT	CASSFGHYSNQPQHF
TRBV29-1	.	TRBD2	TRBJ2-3	TGCAGCGTCACTAGCGGGACAGATACGCAGTATTTT	CSVTSGTDTQYF
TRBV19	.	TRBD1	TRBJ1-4	TGTGCCAGTAGCGACAGGGGGAGGTTTGAAAAACTGTTTTTT	CASSDRGRFEKLFF
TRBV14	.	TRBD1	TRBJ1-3	TGTGCCAGCAGCCAACCCGGGACAGGCCCTGGAAACACCATATATTTT	CASSQPGTGPGNTIYF
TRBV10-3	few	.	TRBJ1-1	TGTGCCATCAGTGAGGACCCAGCGCCCAACACTGAAGCTTTCTTT	CAISEDPAPNTEAFF
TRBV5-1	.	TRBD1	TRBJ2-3	TGCGCCAGCTTCGACAGGGAGACAGATACGCAGTATTTT	CASFDRETDTQYF
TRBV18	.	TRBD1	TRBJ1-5	TGTGCCAGCTCACCAACCGGGACAGGGGTAGGGAATCAGCCCCAGCATTTT	CASSPTGTGVGNQPQHF
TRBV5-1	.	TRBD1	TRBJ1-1	TGCGCCAGCAGCCCGACAGGGCAATACACTGAAGCTTTCTTT	CASSPTGQYTEAFF
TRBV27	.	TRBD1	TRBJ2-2	TGTGCCAGCACCTCATCAGGACAGGGGGCGAACGGGGAGCTGTTTTTT	CASTSSGQGANGELFF
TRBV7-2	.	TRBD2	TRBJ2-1	TGTGCCAGCAGCCCAGTACGGGGGGGGCTTAGTAATGAGCAGTTCTTC	CASSPVRGGLSNEQFF
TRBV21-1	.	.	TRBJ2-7	TGTGCCAGCAGCAAAGCGAGACAGGGGTTAGGCTACGAGCAGTACTTC	CASSKARQGLGYEQYF
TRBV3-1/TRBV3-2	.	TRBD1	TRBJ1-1	TGTGCCAGCAGCCAAGAGAGGACAGGGAGCCATTTGGCGGGAGCTTTCTTT	CASSQERTGSHLAGAFF
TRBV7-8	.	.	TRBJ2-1	TGTGCCAGCAGCTTATGGGGGGTGAGAACGTACAATGAGCAGTTCTTC	CASSLWGVRTYNEQFF
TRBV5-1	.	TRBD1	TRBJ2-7	TGCGCCAGCAGCCCATATAATCGGACAGGGTTTCATAGGGAGCAATCCTACGAGCAGTACTTC	CASSPYNRTGFHREQSYEQYF
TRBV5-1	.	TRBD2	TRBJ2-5	TGCGCCAGCAGCCCGGCAGGGCGGGGGGAGGAGACCCAGTACTTC	CASSPAGRGEETQYF
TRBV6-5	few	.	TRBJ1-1	TGTGCCAGCCGCGGGACGGCCTGGAACACTGAAGCTTTCTTT	CASRGTAWNTEAFF
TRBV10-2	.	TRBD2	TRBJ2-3	TGCGCCAGCAGTGTAGCGGGGGGGACAGATACGCAGTATTTT	CASSVAGGTDTQYF
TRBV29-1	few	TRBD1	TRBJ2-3	TGCAGCGTCCAGACAGGGACAGATACGCAGTATTTT	CSVQTGTDTQYF
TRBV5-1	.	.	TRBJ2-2	TGCGCCAGCAGAATAGCGAACGGGGAGCTGTTTTTT	CASRIANGELFF
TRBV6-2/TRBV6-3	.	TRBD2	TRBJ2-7	TGTGCCAGCAGTTACCCCCCGGGACTAGCGGGGGCGATCTACGAGCAGTACTTC	CASSYPPGLAGAIYEQYF
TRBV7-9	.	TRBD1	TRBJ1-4	TGTGCCAGCAGCGAGAGCCGGGACAGGGAAAAACTGTTTTTT	CASSESRDREKLFF
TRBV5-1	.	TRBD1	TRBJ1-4	TGCGCCAGCAGCCCCCGGACAGGGGGAAATGAAAAACTGTTTTTT	CASSPRTGGNEKLFF
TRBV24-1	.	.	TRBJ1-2	TGTGCCACCAGTACCGGTAAAAACTATGGCTACACCTTC	CATSTGKNYGYTF
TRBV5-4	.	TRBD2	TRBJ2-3	TGTGCCAGCAGCCCAAGCGGGGGGAGGACAGATACGCAGTATTTT	CASSPSGGRTDTQYF
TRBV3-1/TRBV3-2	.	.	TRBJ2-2	TGTGCCAGCAGCCTCCAGGGTATCGGGGAGCTGTTTTTT	CASSLQGIGELFF
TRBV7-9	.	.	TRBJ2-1	TGTGCCAGCAGCCTTACGCTGGGCGATGAGCAGTTCTTC	CASSLTLGDEQFF
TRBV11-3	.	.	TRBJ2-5	TGTGCCAGCAGCTTACGCGGCGGCCAAGAGACCCAGTACTTC	CASSLRGGQETQYF
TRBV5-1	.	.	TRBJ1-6	TGCGCCAGCAGCGGGGGGGGAAGATCACCCCTCCACTTT	CASSGGGRSPLHF
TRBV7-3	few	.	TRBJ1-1	TGTGCCAGCAGCCGACAGTTGAACACTGAAGCTTTCTTT	CASSRQLNTEAFF
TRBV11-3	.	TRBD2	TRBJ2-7	TGTGCCAGCAGCAGGGGAGGGTACGAGCAGTACTTC	CASSRGGYEQYF
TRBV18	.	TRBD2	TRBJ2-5	TGTGCCAGCTCACGGCGGACTAGCGAAGAGACCCAGTACTTC	CASSRRTSEETQYF
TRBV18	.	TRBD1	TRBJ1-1	TGTGCCAGCTCACCACCCGGGACAGGGGGGAACACTGAAGCTTTCTTT	CASSPPGTGGNTEAFF
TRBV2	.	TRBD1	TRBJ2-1	TGTGCCAGCAGTGAGCCTCGAGGGGGCGAGCAGTTCTTC	CASSEPRGGEQFF
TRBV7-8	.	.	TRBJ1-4	TGTGCCAGCAGCTTAGCGGGAGGGCCAACTAATGAAAAACTGTTTTTT	CASSLAGGPTNEKLFF
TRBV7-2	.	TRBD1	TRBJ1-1	TGTGCCAGCACCTGGGGACAGGAGAACACTGAAGCTTTCTTT	CASTWGQENTEAFF
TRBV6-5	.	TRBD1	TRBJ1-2	TGTGCCAGCAGCCAAGAACAGGGGACGAACTATGGCTACACCTTC	CASSQEQGTNYGYTF
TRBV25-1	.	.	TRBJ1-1	TGTGCCAGCAGTGAATCTGGGCCTGAAGCTTTCTTT	CASSESGPEAFF
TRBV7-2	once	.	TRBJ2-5	TGTGCCAGCAGCCCCTCCCGGGATGGAGAGACCCAGTACTTC	CASSPSRDGETQYF
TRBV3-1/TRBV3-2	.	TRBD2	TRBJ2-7	TGTGCCAGCAGCCTGCCCGGGACTAGCCCGCCCATTATTTTC	CASSLPGTSPPIIF
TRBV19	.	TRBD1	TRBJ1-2	TGTGCCAGTAGTATAGAGGGACAGATCTATGGCTACACCTTC	CASSIEGQIYGYTF
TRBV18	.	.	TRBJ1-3	TGTGCCAGCTCACCACCGGACAGTCCCGGAAACACCATATATTTT	CASSPPDSPGNTIYF